This T cell receptor (beta chain) was captured by sequencing in a study of beta chain features in type 1 diabetes. The sequenced template was cDNA made from the entire isolated RNA. The method was immunoSEQ multiplex PCR; TCRdb's version includes in-frame clones alone and lacks a portion of them. The sample has 250,000 to 350,000 clones; 14% are singletons. The V segment lost 3 bases and the J segment 4 bases; nucleotides outside the gene matches: 6. Germline CDR1 reads MNHEY; CDR2 reads SMNVEV (reference sequence). CDR3 length: 15 amino acids. This clone was seen only a few times. Its antigen is undetermined. Overall study findings and caveats: For Type 1 diabetes patients, all four CD4+ subsets carried TCRB CDR3s that were moderately but significantly shorter.

The sequencing input was naive CD4+ T cells from blood. The clonotype originates from a man aged 30 to 45 with type 1 diabetes. V and J are TRBV27 and TRBJ2-7; 10 bases agree with TRBD2. CDR3 amino acids: CASSLSLAGGYEQYF. DNA of the CDR3: TGTGCCAGCAGTTTGTCGTTAGCGGGAGGATACGAGCAGTACTTC.